The T cell receptor beta chain under discussion was sequenced for a study of Graves' ophthalmopathy and Graves' hyperthyroidism (dated by TCRdb to 2016 to 2019). Describing the broader study: Peripheral blood was collected at initial diagnosis, before any treatment. T-cell repertoires of thyroid tissue and blood were compared in about six hyperthyroidism patients. In total, around 130 blood samples were TCR-sequenced: approximately 42 ophthalmopathy, roughly 77 hyperthyroidism and some 17 hyperthyroidism-to-ophthalmopathy patients. To tell Graves' ophthalmopathy apart from Graves' hyperthyroidism, and to predict which patients would progress to ophthalmopathy, the study relied on TCR beta repertoire signatures. An independent validation cohort was composed of roughly 19 hyperthyroidism patients and 17 patients who later progressed from hyperthyroidism to ophthalmopathy. After sampling, hyperthyroidism patients received methimazole starting at 30 mg daily, and ophthalmopathy patients received high-dose intravenous methylprednisolone. To explore V-J signatures distinguishing ophthalmopathy from hyperthyroidism, a discovery set of more than 95 patients (roughly 44 ophthalmopathy, about 57 stable hyperthyroidism) was enrolled. What the research found in general, with its limitations: No statistical method was used to set the sample size in advance, and the investigators knew which group each participant was assigned to. Most expanded thyroid clonotypes with a frequency above 0.001 also appeared in blood, which suggests that blood repertoires may reflect the immune response in the thyroid. The 13-signature model separated ophthalmopathy from stable hyperthyroidism with approximately 90% sensitivity and approximately 81% specificity in cross-validation, and 80%/75% in the test set. In validation, the model predicted ophthalmopathy progression with 70.59% sensitivity and about 73% specificity; 12 predicted patients were CT-confirmed with GO in a median of approximately 6.5 months.

TCR beta CDR3 regions were amplified from RNA transcripts for repertoire sequencing. The first round was an RT-PCR using HTBI primers with the Qiagen OneStep RT-PCR kit, and this first round was followed by a second-round multiplex PCR, then size selection and purification. The libraries underwent paired-end sequencing with 100 bp reads on an Illumina HiSeq2000. In the authors' own workflow: SOAPnuke was used for read processing, and reads with adapters, uncalled bases, a mean Phred below 15, or no exact constant-primer or identifier match were discarded. High-quality paired reads were merged with COPE v1.2.5. Unique nucleotide sequences were defined as clonotypes and aligned to IMGT TRB V, D and J references using MiTCR v1.1. The analysis was limited to V-J combinations with a frequency above 0.0001, which together covered roughly 99% of the repertoires. For each V-J combination, a TCR clonal expansion and chaos score was defined as F50 clonal expansion divided by the chaos observed in the TCRdist matrix. Welch's t-statistics and random forest were used to reduce the features to 10 to 15 V-J combinations, which were then used as input to a naive Bayes classifier. Thyroid-blood repertoire similarity was quantified with the Morisita-Horn index. The raw public data were reprocessed by TCRdb itself: fastp quality trimming at Q25, MiXCR clonotype calling, in-frame beta chains only. Rows merge per CDR3 protein into single entries with the most common DNA and genes. In this record, the V and J calls reflect TCRdb's handling and not the investigators' own analysis. Present in this sample are about 700,000 distinct CDR3 sequences, roughly two fifths of which were seen just once. 44% of the sample lies in the top ten.

Patients with ophthalmopathy had moderately to severely active disease, with a Clinical Activity Score of 3 or more, a NOSPECS grade of 4 or more, and a disease duration of less than 3 months. Patients with other autoimmune diseases, uncontrolled infections, pregnancy or lactation were excluded. Diagnosis was based on clinical symptoms, serum thyroxine, TRAb, thyroid ultrasound and orbital computed tomography. Using Ficoll-Paque density gradient centrifugation, PBMCs were isolated from about 9.4 ml of fresh peripheral blood. Total RNA was extracted using Trizol reagent, and RNA quality was checked on an Agilent 2100 Bioanalyzer. For this clonotype: This clone's antigen is unknown. Nothing much larger sits one base from this clone, and base qualities are not available.

From the cysteine up to the phenylalanine, the CDR3 has a length of 13 residues. Only the CDR3 portion is preserved as DNA: 39 bases, with reading frame beginning at the first base. The germline V gene (reference sequence) sets CDR1 to DFQATT and CDR2 to SNEGSKA. V is shortened by 2 bases, J by 2 bases, and the region joining them spans 9 bases. The source material was peripheral blood. This TCR was recovered from an adult man with Graves' ophthalmopathy. The sequence is built from TRBV20-1 and TRBJ2-5, with the D segment identity uncertain. The DNA reads as follows: TGCAGTGCTAGAAGGACGAAGCAAGAGACCCAGTACTTC. This gives the protein CSARRTKQETQYF.